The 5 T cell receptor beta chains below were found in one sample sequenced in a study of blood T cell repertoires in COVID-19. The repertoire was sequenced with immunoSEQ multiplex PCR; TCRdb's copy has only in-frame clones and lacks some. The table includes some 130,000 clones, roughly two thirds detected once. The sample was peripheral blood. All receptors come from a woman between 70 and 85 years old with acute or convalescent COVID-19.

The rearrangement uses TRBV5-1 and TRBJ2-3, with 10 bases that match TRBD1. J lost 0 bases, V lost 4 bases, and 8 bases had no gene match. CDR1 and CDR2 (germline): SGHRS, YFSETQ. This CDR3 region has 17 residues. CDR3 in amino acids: CASSRDRGRRSTDTQYF. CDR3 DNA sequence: TGCGCCAGCAGCCGGGACAGGGGTCGGAGGAGCACAGATACGCAGTATTTT.

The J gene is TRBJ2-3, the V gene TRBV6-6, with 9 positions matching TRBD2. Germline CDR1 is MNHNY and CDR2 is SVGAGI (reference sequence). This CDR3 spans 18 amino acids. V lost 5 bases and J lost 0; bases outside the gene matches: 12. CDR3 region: CASSPIAGVSLSTDTQYF. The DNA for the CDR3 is TGTGCCAGCAGTCCTATAGCGGGGGTGTCCCTTAGCACAGATACGCAGTATTTT.

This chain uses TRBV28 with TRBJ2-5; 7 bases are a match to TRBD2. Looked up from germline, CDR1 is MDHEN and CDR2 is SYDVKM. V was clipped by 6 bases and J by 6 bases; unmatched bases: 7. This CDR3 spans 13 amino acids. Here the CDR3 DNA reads TGTGCCAGCAGGCCGACTAGCACGCAGACCCAGTACTTC. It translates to CASRPTSTQTQYF.

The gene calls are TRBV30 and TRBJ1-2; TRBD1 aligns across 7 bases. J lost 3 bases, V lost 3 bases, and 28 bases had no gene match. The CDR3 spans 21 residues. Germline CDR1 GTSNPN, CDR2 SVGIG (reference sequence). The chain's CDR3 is CAWRGAEPGGHFFVLDYGYTF. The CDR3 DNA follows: TGTGCCTGGAGGGGAGCGGAGCCAGGGGGGCATTTCTTCGTACTGGACTATGGCTACACCTTC.

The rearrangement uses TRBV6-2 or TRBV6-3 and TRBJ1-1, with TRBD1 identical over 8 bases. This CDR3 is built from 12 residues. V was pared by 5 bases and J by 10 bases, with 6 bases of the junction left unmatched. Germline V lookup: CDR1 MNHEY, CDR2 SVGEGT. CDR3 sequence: CASSPGTGGAFF. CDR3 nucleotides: TGTGCCAGCAGTCCCGGGACAGGTGGAGCTTTCTTT.